Below, 17 T cell receptor beta chains from the same sample are listed, as sequenced in a study of CD8 T cells in ankylosing spondylitis. TCRdb re-derived calls from the 5' RACE reads in MiXCR, one entry per CDR3 protein. This repertoire shows 150,000 to 200,000 distinct CDR3 sequences, under 15% found once; its top ten account for approximately 9.9%. Sequenced material: blood, either unsorted or a sorted T cell fraction (not recorded which). Source of these receptors: a female donor with ankylosing spondylitis or in good health (not recorded which).

This clonotype was observed a handful of times. The chain has TRBV7-9 and TRBJ2-2; D perhaps matches TRBD2 (5 bases). The ends were cut back, 5 bases at V and 3 bases at J, with 16 bases in the middle. Per the germline V gene, CDR1 is SEHNR and CDR2 is FQNEAQ (reference sequence). The length of the CDR3 is 16 residues. The CDR3 region has the DNA TGTGCCAGCAGCCTCTTAACTAGTGTGGACACCGGGGAGCTGTTTTTT. Protein: CASSLLTSVDTGELFF.

This clonotype was seen more than once but under ten times. The chain couples TRBV7-2 to TRBJ2-7; 7 bases agree with TRBD2. Germline-derived CDR1 and CDR2 are SGHTA and FQGNSA. This CDR3 has 14 residues. The junction had 7 bases not matched to a gene; V was cut back by 3 bases and J by 5 bases. The DNA of the CDR3 is TGTGCCAGCAGCTTGACGGGAGGTTTCCACGAGCAGTACTTC. It encodes CASSLTGGFHEQYF.

Ten or more counts support this clonotype. The rearrangement joins TRBV28 to TRBJ1-2, with D tentatively TRBD1 (5 bases). Germline CDR1 and CDR2: MDHEN and SYDVKM. Between the trimmed V and J ends, which lost 5 bases and 8 bases, there was a span of 15 bases. This CDR3 contains 13 residues. CDR3 coding DNA: TGTGCCAGCAGTCCTGGAGGGCGGGACGGCTACACCTTC. Encoded protein: CASSPGGRDGYTF.

This clonotype was counted many times. CDR3 in amino acids: CASRRTSGAYEQYF. In DNA form, the CDR3 reads TGTGCCAGCAGACGGACTAGCGGGGCCTACGAGCAGTACTTC. The chain is built from TRBV2 and TRBJ2-7; 12 bases agree with TRBD2. Germline assignment: CDR1 SNHLY and CDR2 FYNNEI. Losses at the gene ends were 6 bases for V and 2 bases for J; bases not matched to a gene: 2. This CDR3 is built from 14 residues.

This clonotype was counted ten times or more. The chain joins TRBV13 to TRBJ2-7; 9 bases fit TRBD2. In germline, CDR1 is PRHDT, CDR2 FYEKMQ (reference sequence). After removal of 5 bases from V and 1 base from J, the junction contained 3 bases not matched to a gene. CDR3 length: 14 residues. This CDR3 is CASSRGLASYEQYF. The CDR3 bases are TGTGCCAGCAGCCGCGGACTAGCGTCCTACGAGCAGTACTTC. Variable domain in full (rest from reference TRBV13 and TRBJ2-7): AAGVIQSPRHLIKEKRETATLKCYPIPRHDTVYWYQQGPGQDPQFLISFYEKMQSDKGSIPDRFSAQQFSDYHSELNMSSLELGDSALYFCASSRGLASYEQYFGPGTRLTVT.

This chain uses TRBV12-3 or TRBV12-4 with TRBJ1-1; no clear D. Trimming removed 1 base at V and 4 bases at J, with 10 bases between. The CDR3 sequence is 14 residues long. In nucleotides, the CDR3 is TGTGCCAGCAGTTTAGGGGCGGGCGCCACTGAAGCTTTCTTT. Translation gives CASSLGAGATEAFF.

This clonotype occurred a few times. The chain employs TRBV5-1 and TRBJ1-1; 11 positions agree with TRBD1. Germline V lookup: CDR1 SGHRS, CDR2 YFSETQ. V shed 4 bases and J 3 bases; nucleotides not matched to a gene: 8. There are 16 residues in the CDR3. The CDR3 region is CASSKGTGGGDTEAFF. In DNA form, the CDR3 reads TGCGCCAGCAGCAAAGGGACAGGGGGTGGGGACACTGAAGCTTTCTTT.

This clonotype has a count of ten or more. This chain uses TRBV9 with TRBJ2-1; 7 positions match TRBD2. Losses at the gene ends were 3 bases for V and 0 bases for J; bases not matched to a gene: 3. CDR1 is SGDLS and CDR2 is YYNGEE in the germline V gene. This CDR3 region has 15 residues. CDR3 DNA: TGTGCCAGCAGCGCCGCGGGGGACTCCTACAATGAGCAGTTCTTC. Protein product: CASSAAGDSYNEQFF.

This clonotype showed up many times. The chain's CDR3 is CASSSQGFSEKLFF. Written as DNA, the CDR3 is TGTGCCAGCAGTTCACAGGGATTTAGTGAAAAACTGTTTTTT. The V and J genes are TRBV3-1 and TRBJ1-4; possibly TRBD1 for D (6 bases). The CDR3 is 14 amino acids. V was clipped by 6 bases and J by 7 bases, with 15 bases between them. Germline V lookup: CDR1 LGHDT, CDR2 YNNKEL (reference sequence).

The genes are TRBV20-1 and TRBJ2-2; 8 bases are shared with TRBD2. Germline values: CDR1 DFQATT, CDR2 SNEGSKA (reference sequence). CDR3 length: 14 residues. V gave up 7 bases and J gave up 3 bases; unmatched junction bases: 7. The CDR3 DNA follows: TGCAGTGTTTGGGCGGGAGGAGACACCGGGGAGCTGTTTTTT. Its translation is CSVWAGGDTGELFF.

V is TRBV29-1 and J is TRBJ2-5; a weak D match, TRBD2 (6 bases). Per germline, CDR1 SQVTM and CDR2 ANQGSEA. Between the trimmed V and J ends, which lost 6 bases and 3 bases, there was a span of 14 bases. The CDR3 spans 13 residues. CDR3 in DNA: TGCAGCGTCTCAAAAGGAGGGGAAGAGACCCAGTACTTC. Protein sequence: CSVSKGGEETQYF.

In its sample, this clonotype was seen many times. The V call is TRBV12-3 or TRBV12-4, the J call TRBJ1-2; D gene uncertain. The V and J ends lost 0 bases and 0 bases respectively, with 8 bases between them. CDR3 length: 15 residues. The CDR3 spells CASSLASGSNYGYTF. The CDR3 bases are TGTGCCAGCAGTTTAGCTTCTGGTTCTAACTATGGCTACACCTTC.

This clonotype appeared many times. The chain carries TRBV5-4 and TRBJ2-1; 7 nucleotides agree with TRBD2. Germline CDR1 SGHNT, CDR2 YYREEE (reference sequence). V was pared by 1 base and J by 0 bases, with 10 bases of the junction left unmatched. CDR3 size: 18 residues. CDR3 protein: CASSLLVGRRSSYNEQFF. The CDR3 DNA reads TGTGCCAGCAGCTTGTTGGTCGGGAGGAGAAGCTCCTACAATGAGCAGTTCTTC.

This clonotype came up many times. The rearrangement uses TRBV5-1 and TRBJ2-2; 13 bases align to TRBD2. V dropped 4 bases and J dropped 3; count of bases not matched to a gene: 9. The CDR3 length is 18 residues. Germline CDR1 reads SGHRS; CDR2 reads YFSETQ. CDR3 coding DNA: TGCGCCAGCAGCCCCACGACTAGCGGGAGGTCGTACACCGGGGAGCTGTTTTTT. Its protein product is CASSPTTSGRSYTGELFF.

The sample holds a few counts of this clonotype. The chain couples TRBV6-1 to TRBJ2-7; 12 nucleotides agree with TRBD2. The CDR3 totals 14 residues. Germline V gene sequence: CDR1 MNHNS, CDR2 SASEGT. Trimming took 5 bases from V and 5 from J; bases not matched to a gene: 4. This chain's CDR3 is CASSLAGGPNEQYF. The DNA for the CDR3 is TGTGCCAGCAGTCTAGCGGGAGGGCCTAACGAGCAGTACTTC.

For this clonotype: A far larger clone is one base from this, pointing to a likely read error. DNA of the CDR3: TGTACCAGCAGTCTAAACTATGGCTACACCTTC. This codes for CTSSLNYGYTF. This chain joins TRBV12-3 or TRBV12-4 and TRBJ1-2; the D is unclear. The CDR3 consists of 11 residues.

This clonotype was counted between two and nine times. V gene TRBV7-2 combines with J gene TRBJ2-3; 10 nucleotides match TRBD2. Germline V gives CDR1 SGHTA, CDR2 FQGNSA. This CDR3 region has 14 residues. V was clipped by 2 bases and J by 5 bases; unmatched bases: 1. CDR3 region: CASSLTSGKDTQYF. CDR3 bases: TGTGCCAGCAGCTTAACTAGCGGGAAAGATACGCAGTATTTT. The whole variable domain, filled in from reference TRBV7-2 and TRBJ2-3, reads GAGVSQSPSNKVTEKGKDVELRCDPISGHTALYWYRQSLGQGLEFLIYFQGNSAPDKSGLPSDRFSAERTGGSVSTLTIQRTQQEDSAVYLCASSLTSGKDTQYFGPGTRLTVL.